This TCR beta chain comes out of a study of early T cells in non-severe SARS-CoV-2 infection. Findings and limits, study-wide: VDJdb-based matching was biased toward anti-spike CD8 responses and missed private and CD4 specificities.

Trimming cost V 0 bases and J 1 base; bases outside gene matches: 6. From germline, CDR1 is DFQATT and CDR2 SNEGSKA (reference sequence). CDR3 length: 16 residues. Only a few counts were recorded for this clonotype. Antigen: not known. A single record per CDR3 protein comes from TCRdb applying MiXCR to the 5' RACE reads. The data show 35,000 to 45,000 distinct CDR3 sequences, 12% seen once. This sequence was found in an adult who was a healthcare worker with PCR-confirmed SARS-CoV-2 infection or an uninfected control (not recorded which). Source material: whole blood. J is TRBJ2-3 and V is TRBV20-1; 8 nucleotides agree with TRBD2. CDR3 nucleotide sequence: TGCAGTGCTAGAGATCCGGCGGGAGGCCGCACAGATACGCAGTATTTT. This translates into CSARDPAGGRTDTQYF.